This T cell receptor (beta chain) was identified during a study of blood T cell repertoires in COVID-19. Study as a whole: The study drew acute and convalescent COVID-19 samples from the United States, Italy and Spain. The cDNA or gDNA used as material had been derived from T cells, B-cell-depleted T cells, or PBMCs.

As handled by the study authors: Estimation of nucleated cell counts relied on the amplification of reference gene primers. The protocol was immunoSEQ multiplex PCR, while the TCRdb copy is restricted to in-frame clones and leaves out a portion. V and J calls plus clone size are reproduced from that table; the DNA served to infer D and trimming. The table includes around 120,000 clones, 60% to 85% detected once. CDR3 length: 14 residues. The clonotype was recovered from a human donor with acute or convalescent COVID-19. The donor label of this sample is uncertain. Sequencing was carried out using peripheral blood. The rearrangement uses TRBV21-1 and TRBJ1-5; the table names TRBD1, a call not compared with the DNA. TRBV21-1 is a pseudogene locus. The CDR3 nucleotides read TGTGCCAGCAGCGAGACAGATAGCAATCAGCCCCAGCATTTT. Protein: CASSETDSNQPQHF.